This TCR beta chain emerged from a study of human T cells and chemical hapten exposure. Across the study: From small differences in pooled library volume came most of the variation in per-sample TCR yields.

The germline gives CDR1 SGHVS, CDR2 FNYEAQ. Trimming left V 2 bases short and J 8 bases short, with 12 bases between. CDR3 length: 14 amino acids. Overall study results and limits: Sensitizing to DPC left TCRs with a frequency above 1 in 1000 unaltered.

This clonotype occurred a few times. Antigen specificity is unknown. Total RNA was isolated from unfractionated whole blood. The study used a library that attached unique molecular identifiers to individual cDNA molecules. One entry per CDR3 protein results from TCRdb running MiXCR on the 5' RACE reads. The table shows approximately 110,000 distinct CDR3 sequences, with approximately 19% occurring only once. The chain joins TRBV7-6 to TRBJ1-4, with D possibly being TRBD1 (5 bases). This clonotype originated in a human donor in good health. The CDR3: CASSLNTGGEKLFF. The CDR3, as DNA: TGTGCCAGCAGCTTAAATACGGGGGGGGAAAAACTGTTTTTT.